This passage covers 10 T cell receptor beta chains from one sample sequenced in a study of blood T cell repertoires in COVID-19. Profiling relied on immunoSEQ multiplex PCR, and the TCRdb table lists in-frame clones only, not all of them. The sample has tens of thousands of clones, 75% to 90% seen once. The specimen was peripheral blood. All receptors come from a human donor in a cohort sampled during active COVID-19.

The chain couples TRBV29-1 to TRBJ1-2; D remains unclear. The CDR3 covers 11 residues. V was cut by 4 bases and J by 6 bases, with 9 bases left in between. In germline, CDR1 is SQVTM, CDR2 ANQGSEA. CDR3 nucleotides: TGCAGCGTTGGGGTGGCGGATGGCTACACCTTC. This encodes CSVGVADGYTF.

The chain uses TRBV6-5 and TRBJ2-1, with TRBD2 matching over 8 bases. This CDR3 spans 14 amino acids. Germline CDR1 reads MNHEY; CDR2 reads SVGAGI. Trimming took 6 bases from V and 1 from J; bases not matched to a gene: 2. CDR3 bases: TGTGCCAGCAGCAGCGGGAGATCCTACAATGAGCAGTTCTTC. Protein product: CASSSGRSYNEQFF.

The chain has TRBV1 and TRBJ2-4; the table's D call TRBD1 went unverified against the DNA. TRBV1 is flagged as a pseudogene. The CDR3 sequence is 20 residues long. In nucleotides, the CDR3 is TGCACCAGCAGCCGTCTCCGGGACAGGCTTAAACGGTTAGCCAAAAACATTCAGTACTTC. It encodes CTSSRLRDRLKRLAKNIQYF.

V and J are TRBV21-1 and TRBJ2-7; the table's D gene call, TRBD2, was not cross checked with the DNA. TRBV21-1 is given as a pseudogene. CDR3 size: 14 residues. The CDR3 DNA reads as TGTGCCGGGGGGGAAGAGACGGAAACTTACGAGCAGTACTTC. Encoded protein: CAGGEETETYEQYF.

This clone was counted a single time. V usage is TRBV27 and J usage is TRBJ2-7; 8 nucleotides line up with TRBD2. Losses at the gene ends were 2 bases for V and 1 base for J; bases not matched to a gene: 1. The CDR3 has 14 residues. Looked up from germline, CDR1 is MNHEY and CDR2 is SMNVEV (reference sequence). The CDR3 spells CASSLRGGSYEQYF. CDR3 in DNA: TGTGCCAGCAGTTTACGGGGGGGTTCCTACGAGCAGTACTTC.

The CDR3 nucleotides are TGTGCCAGCAGTTTTGCCCTAGCTTTCTACGAGCAGTACTTC. It specifies CASSFALAFYEQYF. V and J are TRBV28 and TRBJ2-7, with D perhaps matching TRBD2 (5 bases). Trimming pared 3 bases from V and 3 bases from J, leaving 12 bases between. The CDR3 spans 14 residues. Germline CDR1 MDHEN, CDR2 SYDVKM.

The CDR3 loop reads CASSRRTGGNGYTF. CDR3 coding DNA: TGTGCCAGCTCGAGAAGGACAGGGGGTAATGGCTACACCTTC. V usage is TRBV28 and J usage is TRBJ1-2; 10 bases are shared with TRBD1. The CDR3 contains 14 residues. V dropped 8 bases and J dropped 6; count of bases not matched to a gene: 9. CDR1 MDHEN and CDR2 SYDVKM come from the germline V gene.

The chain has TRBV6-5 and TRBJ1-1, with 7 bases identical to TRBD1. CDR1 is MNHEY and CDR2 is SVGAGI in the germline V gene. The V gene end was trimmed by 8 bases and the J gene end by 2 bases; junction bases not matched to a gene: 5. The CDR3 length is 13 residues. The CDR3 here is CASGRQGNTEAFF. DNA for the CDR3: TGTGCCAGCGGGAGACAGGGTAACACTGAAGCTTTCTTT.

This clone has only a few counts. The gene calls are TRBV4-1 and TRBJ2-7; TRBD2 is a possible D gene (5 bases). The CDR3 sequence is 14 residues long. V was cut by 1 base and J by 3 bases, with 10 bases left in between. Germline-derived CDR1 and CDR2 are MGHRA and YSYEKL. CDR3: CASSQAQDFYEQYF. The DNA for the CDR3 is TGCGCCAGCAGCCAAGCCCAGGACTTCTACGAGCAGTACTTC.

In DNA, the CDR3 is TGTGCCTGGAGGGAACAGGGGGACGGTAGACTGTTTTTT. Its protein product is CAWREQGDGRLFF. The rearrangement links TRBV30 to TRBJ1-4; TRBD1 matches 8 bases. The V gene end was trimmed by 3 bases and the J gene end by 13 bases; junction bases not matched to a gene: 10. Germline lookup yields CDR1 GTSNPN and CDR2 SVGIG (reference sequence). The CDR3 is 13 residues long.